Below are 27 T cell receptor beta chains sequenced from a single sample in a study of T cells in Graves' hyperthyroidism and ophthalmopathy. TCR beta CDR3 regions were amplified from RNA. A set of HTBI primers served as the primers for a first-round RT-PCR of the TCR CDR3. TCRdb reanalysed the multiplex PCR reads using MiXCR and keeps one entry per CDR3 protein. The sample lists 460,000 or so distinct CDR3 sequences, approximately 15% occurring once. Sequenced input: blood. The receptors were sampled from a woman between 18 and 29 years old with Graves' hyperthyroidism.

This clonotype was picked up a small number of times. The gene calls are TRBV20-1 and TRBJ1-2; the match to TRBD1 covers 8 bases. The CDR3 has 13 amino acids. Germline CDR1 and CDR2: DFQATT and SNEGSKA (reference sequence). V trimming: 3 bases; J trimming: 8 bases; junction bases outside the gene matches: 8. The CDR3 spells CSASGTGLRGYTF. The CDR3 DNA is TGCAGTGCTAGTGGGACAGGCCTAAGGGGCTACACCTTC.

The chain employs TRBV10-3 and TRBJ1-1, with no clear D. Trimming stripped 6 bases from V and 1 base from J, with 12 bases between. Per germline, CDR1 ENHRY and CDR2 SYGVKD. The CDR3 extends over 14 amino acids. In DNA form, the CDR3 reads TGTGCCATCAGACCGCAACATAGGAACACTGAAGCTTTCTTT. It is translated as CAIRPQHRNTEAFF.

Ten or more counts support this clonotype. The V and J genes are TRBV7-3 and TRBJ2-3, with 9 bases lining up with TRBD2. This CDR3 has 21 amino acids. The V gene end was trimmed by 0 bases and the J gene end by 3 bases; junction bases not matched to a gene: 19. Germline V gene lookup returns CDR1 SGHTA and CDR2 FQGTGA. The CDR3 bases are TGTGCCAGCAGCTTAACCCCGCCAAACAGCGGGAGGCTGCACCGTACAGATACGCAGTATTTT. Amino acids: CASSLTPPNSGRLHRTDTQYF.

Concerning this clonotype: This may stem from a read error, because a much larger clone lies one nucleotide away. This chain connects TRBV6-1 to TRBJ1-6; D not resolved. CDR1 and CDR2 (germline): MNHNS, SASEGT. Deletions cut 7 bases from V and 14 bases from J, with 15 bases between. The CDR3 extends over 12 amino acids. The CDR3 bases are TGTGCCAGCAAGCTTCGCGTTCTAACCCTCCACTTT. Protein sequence: CASKLRVLTLHF.

V gene TRBV2 combines with J gene TRBJ2-2, with 12 bases matching TRBD2. The germline gives CDR1 SNHLY, CDR2 FYNNEI. The J segment lost 5 bases and the V segment lost 6 bases, leaving 7 bases of the junction unmatched. The CDR3 loop spans 16 amino acids. CDR3 DNA: TGTGCCAGCAGCTCAGATGGACTAGCGGGGACCGGGGAGCTGTTTTTT. Its translation is CASSSDGLAGTGELFF.

This clonotype was counted only a few times. The rearrangement links TRBV11-3 to TRBJ2-3; 13 nucleotides line up with TRBD2. Germline V lookup: CDR1 SGHNT, CDR2 YENEEA. This CDR3 is built from 17 residues. Losses at the gene ends were 5 bases for V and 1 base for J; bases not matched to a gene: 6. The CDR3 DNA follows: TGTGCCAGCAGCGCGCCTGGACTAGCGGGAGGCACAGATACGCAGTATTTT. Translation: CASSAPGLAGGTDTQYF.

This clonotype was counted only a few times. The rearrangement links TRBV27 to TRBJ1-5; 7 nucleotides align to TRBD1. The germline V gene encodes CDR1 MNHEY and CDR2 SMNVEV (reference sequence). This CDR3 spans 15 amino acids. With V trimmed by 4 bases and J by 5 bases, 8 bases remained unmatched. The CDR3 DNA is TGTGCCAGCAGTTCAGAGGGGGCAGGTTATCAGCCCCAGCATTTT. It encodes CASSSEGAGYQPQHF.

The chain joins TRBV29-1 to TRBJ2-7; 7 bases align to TRBD1. This CDR3 has 16 residues. In germline, CDR1 is SQVTM, CDR2 ANQGSEA. The ends lost 0 bases at V and 2 bases at J; junction bases unmatched: 10. CDR3 DNA sequence: TGCAGCGTTGAAGATCCTACCGGACAGGACCCCTACGAGCAGTACTTC. The encoded protein is CSVEDPTGQDPYEQYF.

Many counts were recorded for this clonotype. The V and J genes are TRBV7-8 and TRBJ1-2; D is uncertain. The V end was cut by 5 bases, the J end by 4 bases, with 11 bases between. Germline lookup yields CDR1 SGHVS and CDR2 FQNEAQ. The CDR3 runs 13 residues. DNA of the CDR3: TGTGCCAGCAGCCCAGGACCGATCTATGGCTACACCTTC. Protein: CASSPGPIYGYTF.

This clonotype has a count of ten or more. V and J are TRBV11-2 and TRBJ1-2; D is unresolved. Germline V gene sequence: CDR1 SGHAT, CDR2 FQNNGV. This CDR3 region has 13 residues. The germline V and J ends were trimmed by 1 base and 7 bases, with 10 bases remaining between them. The CDR3 nucleotides are TGTGCCAGCAGCTTAGGTGTCAGAGGTGGCTACACCTTC. Translation gives CASSLGVRGGYTF.

This clonotype was seen a handful of times. The chain links TRBV19 to TRBJ1-1; 8 nucleotides align to TRBD1. Germline assignment: CDR1 LNHDA and CDR2 SQIVND (reference sequence). This CDR3 contains 14 residues. V lost 2 bases, J lost 11 bases, and 10 bases stayed unmatched. CDR3 in DNA: TGTGCCAGTAGTATAACCGACAGGGGCGGTTGGGCTTTCTTT. As protein: CASSITDRGGWAFF.

This clonotype appeared a few times. This chain connects TRBV24-1 to TRBJ2-7; weak D call: TRBD2 (5 bases). V lost 0 bases, J lost 6 bases, and 14 bases lay in between. The CDR3 runs 15 residues. Germline V gene data show CDR1 as KGHDR and CDR2 as SFDVKD. CDR3 sequence (DNA): TGTGCCACCAGTGATTTGCGGGGTGGAATTCGCGAGCAGTACTTC. Its translation is CATSDLRGGIREQYF.

As regards this clonotype: The junction and the germline gene differ at one end; a read error may be behind it. The chain is built from TRBV19 and TRBJ2-3; 9 bases fit TRBD2. The CDR3 runs 14 residues. Germline V gene data show CDR1 as LNHDA and CDR2 as SQIVND (reference sequence). As DNA, the CDR3 is TGTGCCAGTAGCATAGCGGGAGTAGCAGATACGCAGTATTTT. Translation gives CASSIAGVADTQYF.

A word on this clonotype: At one end, the junction sequence differs from germline, possibly due to a read error. The chain links TRBV5-1 to TRBJ2-1; 14 nucleotides match TRBD2. CDR1 SGHRS and CDR2 YFSETQ come from the germline V gene. CDR3 length equals 15 residues. The CDR3 sequence is CASRSGLAGVDEQSF. For the CDR3, the DNA is TGCGCCAGCAGGTCGGGACTAGCGGGAGTGGATGAGCAGTCCTTC.

This clonotype was picked up many times. The chain combines TRBV29-1 with TRBJ2-1, with D tentatively TRBD2 (6 bases). Trimming took 0 bases from V and 2 from J, leaving 14 bases between them. The germline CDR1 and CDR2 sequences are SQVTM and ANQGSEA. The CDR3 sequence is 16 residues long. The chain's CDR3 is CSVEDSGGNAYNEQFF. The CDR3 coding sequence is TGCAGCGTTGAAGATTCCGGCGGGAATGCCTACAATGAGCAGTTCTTC.

This clonotype was found many times. CDR3 coding DNA: TGCGCCAGCAGAGCTGGACAGGGTTTTTCGGGCACTGAAGCTTTCTTT. Translation gives CASRAGQGFSGTEAFF. V usage is TRBV5-1 and J usage is TRBJ1-1, with 8 positions matching TRBD1. This CDR3 comprises 16 residues. The germline CDR1 and CDR2 sequences are SGHRS and YFSETQ. Trimming at V came to 5 bases and at J to 4 bases, leaving 13 bases not matched to a gene.

This chain joins TRBV18 and TRBJ2-5; 7 bases map to TRBD1. Germline-derived CDR1 and CDR2 are KGHSH and LQKENI. J gave up 5 bases and V 1 base, and 10 bases lay outside the gene matches. The CDR3 is 16 residues long. In DNA, the CDR3 is TGTGCCAGCTCACCACGAAAGACAGGGATCAGGGAGACCCAGTACTTC. Translating it yields CASSPRKTGIRETQYF.

This clonotype was seen at least ten times. The chain combines TRBV7-9 with TRBJ1-6; D remains ambiguous. CDR1 is SEHNR and CDR2 is FQNEAQ in the germline V gene (reference sequence). V lost 3 bases to trimming and J lost 7 bases, with 10 bases between them. CDR3 size: 14 residues. The CDR3 protein is CASSFSSGNSPLHF. The DNA for the CDR3 is TGTGCCAGCAGCTTTTCATCTGGGAATTCACCCCTCCACTTT.

The chain links TRBV9 to TRBJ2-3; D perhaps matches TRBD1 (5 bases). The CDR3 totals 18 residues. The germline V gene encodes CDR1 SGDLS and CDR2 YYNGEE. The ends were cut back, 0 bases at V and 0 bases at J, with 17 bases in the middle. The CDR3 loop reads CASSVEGFGAGSTDTQYF. CDR3 nucleotides: TGTGCCAGCAGCGTAGAAGGGTTTGGGGCAGGTAGCACAGATACGCAGTATTTT.

This clonotype has at least ten counts. The chain carries TRBV19 and TRBJ2-5; 7 bases line up with TRBD1. J gave up 5 bases and V 5 bases, and 11 bases lay outside the gene matches. This CDR3 comprises 15 residues. Germline values: CDR1 LNHDA, CDR2 SQIVND (reference sequence). In DNA form, the CDR3 reads TGTGCCAGTAGTCGCCGACAGGGTCGGATTGAGACCCAGTACTTC. Its translation is CASSRRQGRIETQYF. Full variable domain (rest looked up from reference TRBV19 and TRBJ2-5): DGGITQSPKYLFRKEGQNVTLSCEQNLNHDAMYWYRQDPGQGLRLIYYSQIVNDFQKGDIAEGYSVSREKKESFPLTVTSAQKNPTAFYLCASSRRQGRIETQYFGPGTRLLVL.

This clonotype has a count of ten or more. The V call is TRBV2, the J call TRBJ1-5; D not resolved. V was shortened by 5 bases and J by 0 bases, with 2 bases between the two germline ends. CDR1 and CDR2 (germline): SNHLY, FYNNEI. CDR3 size: 12 residues. Here the CDR3 DNA reads TGTGCCAGCAGTCGTAGCAATCAGCCCCAGCATTTT. This encodes CASSRSNQPQHF.

This clonotype was counted many times. The rearrangement uses TRBV20-1 and TRBJ2-5; 9 nucleotides align to TRBD2. The J segment lost 7 bases and the V segment lost 6 bases, leaving 9 bases of the junction unmatched. Germline CDR1 is DFQATT and CDR2 is SNEGSKA (reference sequence). The CDR3 is 13 residues long. CDR3 sequence: CSATLAGRGTQYF. CDR3 DNA: TGCAGTGCCACACTAGCGGGCAGGGGGACCCAGTACTTC.

Ten or more counts support this clonotype. This chain joins TRBV5-6 and TRBJ2-5, with 9 bases matching TRBD1. With 6 bases clipped from V and 3 bases from J, the junction kept 12 bases outside the gene matches. The CDR3 consists of 16 residues. CDR1 is SGHDT, CDR2 YYEEEE, per germline. The CDR3 sequence: CASIIGTGRDEETQYF. The DNA of the CDR3 is TGTGCCAGCATCATCGGGACAGGGCGGGATGAAGAGACCCAGTACTTC.

This sequence joins TRBV20-1 and TRBJ1-2; possibly TRBD1 for D (5 bases). This CDR3 region has 15 residues. V lost 5 bases to trimming and J lost 10 bases, with 26 bases between them. Per germline, CDR1 DFQATT and CDR2 SNEGSKA (reference sequence). The CDR3 sequence is CSAPTGGGITMDYTF. CDR3 coding DNA: TGCAGTGCTCCAACCGGGGGGGGTATAACTATGGACTACACCTTC.

This clonotype was counted many times. This chain connects TRBV29-1 to TRBJ1-4; 9 nucleotides match TRBD1. Looked up from germline, CDR1 is SQVTM and CDR2 is ANQGSEA. The V and J ends lost 5 bases and 7 bases, in that order; junction bases with no gene match: 5. CDR3 length: 13 amino acids. The CDR3 DNA follows: TGCAGCGTTCCGGGACAGGGCGGTGAAAAACTGTTTTTT. Protein: CSVPGQGGEKLFF.

This clonotype was picked up a small number of times. The rearrangement uses TRBV27 and TRBJ2-3; D call uncertain. Germline assignment: CDR1 MNHEY and CDR2 SMNVEV (reference sequence). V was shortened by 0 bases and J by 3 bases, with 22 bases between the two germline ends. The CDR3 contains 19 residues. The CDR3 DNA follows: TGTGCCAGCAGTTTATCGATCCCCCTTGCGGAAGAAATAACAGATACGCAGTATTTT. Encoded protein: CASSLSIPLAEEITDTQYF.

This clonotype came up many times. The chain has TRBV12-3 or TRBV12-4 and TRBJ1-2, with 7 bases aligning to TRBD1. The trim removed 6 bases at V and 2 bases at J, leaving 6 bases unmatched. This CDR3 comprises 14 residues. The DNA of the CDR3 is TGTGCCAGCAGGGCGACAGGGCTCAACTATGGCTACACCTTC. It codes for CASRATGLNYGYTF.